This T cell receptor (beta chain) comes out of a study of blood T cell repertoires in COVID-19. Overall study: Whether acute or convalescent, the COVID-19 samples came from the United States, Italy and Spain.

In the case of this clone: One junction end does not reproduce the germline sequence, and a read error may be involved.

The CDR3 is made up of 14 amino acids. Germline V gene data show CDR1 as PRHDT and CDR2 as FYEKMQ (reference sequence). Profiling relied on immunoSEQ multiplex PCR, and the TCRdb table lists in-frame clones only, not all of them. The table records 150,000 or so clones, 70% to 90% of them present only once. The source is a man aged 55 to 70 with active or convalescent COVID-19. Sequencing was carried out using peripheral blood. The chain combines TRBV13 with TRBJ2-7, with 8 bases matching TRBD1. The CDR3 loop is CATSRGRGSYEQYF. DNA for the CDR3: TGTGCCACCAGCAGGGGGCGGGGTTCCTACGAGCAGTACTTC.